The entry below gives a single T cell receptor beta chain sequence along with its context. Its antigen has not been determined. Qualities for individual bases were not recorded, and no much larger clone is one base off. Collaborating institutions collected whole blood in K2EDTA tubes following their own protocols. Collaborator samples were shipped for TCRbeta analysis as frozen whole blood, isolated PBMCs, or DNA extracted from either sample type. The sample comes from a study of blood T cell repertoires in COVID-19 (dated by TCRdb to 2018 to 2020). Study-level background: Collaborator samples came from the United States, Italy and Spain and covered acute and convalescent phases of COVID-19. Samples were obtained from the ongoing ImmuneRACE study (first 160 participants) and from about 1,300 subjects provided by 6 global collaborators. Sample metadata almost always included a de-identified subject ID, COVID-19 status, age in years and sex. The prospective study material was composed of cDNA or gDNA derived from T cells, B-cell-depleted T cells, or PBMCs. Subjects who had been exposed to COVID-19, were actively infected with it, or had recovered from it provided the deeply sampled blood TCRbeta repertoires that made up the dataset. The repertoires were released in a freely available public database meant as a resource for research on the immune response to SARS-CoV-2. HLA class I and class II types, where available, came from metadata supplied by the sample provider rather than from assay-based typing.

Measured from the cysteine to the phenylalanine, the CDR3 is 17 residues long. CDR3 DNA is the only sequence kept; it has 51 bases, read in frame from the first base. CDR1 and CDR2, per the germline V gene, are MDHEN and SYDVKM. Clipping removes 5 bases from V and 2 bases from J, with 13 as the unmatched junction base count. The full study reports these points: Clinical and demographic metadata were provided uncurated, with the amount varying by source and participant.

TCRbeta CDR3 regions were amplified from genomic DNA by means of the immunoSEQ Assay, a bias-controlled multiplex PCR. The authors processed their data as follows. Within the assay, amplification of reference gene primers was used to estimate how many nucleated cells each sample contained. Sequence reads were collapsed and filtered to measure the absolute abundance of every unique TCRbeta CDR3 rearrangement. For each sample, productive Simpson clonality was calculated as the square root of Simpson's diversity index over productive rearrangements. TCRdb took this table from immuneACCESS and kept in-frame rearrangements with V and J called. Such tables lack part of the clones; where checked against another copy, unresolved V genes explain under half of the gap, and the rest is unexplained. That table is the source of V, J and clone size, and D and trimming were worked out from the DNA. This sample comprises 250,000 or so clones, roughly 86% of them detected only once. The top ten hold approximately 9.7% of the sample.

Sequenced sample: peripheral blood. Here the chain combines TRBV28 and TRBJ2-7; the central 9 bases match TRBD1. The TCR comes from a man aged 40-55 years with active or convalescent COVID-19. The nucleotide sequence reads TGTGCCAGCAGTCCTTCCTTAGGACAGGGGTTTACCTACGAGCAGTACTTC. Translated, this gives CASSPSLGQGFTYEQYF.